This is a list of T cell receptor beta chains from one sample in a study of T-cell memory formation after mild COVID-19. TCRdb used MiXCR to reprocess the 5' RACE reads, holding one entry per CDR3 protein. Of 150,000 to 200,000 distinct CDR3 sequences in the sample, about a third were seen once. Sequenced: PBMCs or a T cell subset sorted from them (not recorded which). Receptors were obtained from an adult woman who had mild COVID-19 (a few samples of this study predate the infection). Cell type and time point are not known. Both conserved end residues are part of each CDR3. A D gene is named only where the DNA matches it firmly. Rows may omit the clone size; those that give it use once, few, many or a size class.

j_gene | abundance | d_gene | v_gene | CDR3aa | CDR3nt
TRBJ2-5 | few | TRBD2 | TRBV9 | CASSVEASGRETQYF | TGTGCCAGCAGCGTAGAGGCTAGCGGGAGGGAGACCCAGTACTTC
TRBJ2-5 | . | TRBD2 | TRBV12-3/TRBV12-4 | CASSLGVSGGQETQYF | TGTGCCAGCAGTTTAGGGGTTAGCGGGGGACAAGAGACCCAGTACTTC
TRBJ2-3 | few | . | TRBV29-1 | CSADMDTQYF | TGCAGCGCCGACATGGATACGCAGTATTTT
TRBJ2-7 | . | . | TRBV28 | CASSPRAARYEQYF | TGTGCCAGCAGTCCCCGGGCGGCTCGATACGAGCAGTACTTC
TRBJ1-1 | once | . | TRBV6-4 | CASSDPNSREAFF | TGTGCCAGCAGTGACCCGAACAGCCGTGAAGCTTTCTTT
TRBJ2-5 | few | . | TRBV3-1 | CASSLGLGGGETQYF | TGTGCCAGCAGCCTTGGACTAGGAGGGGGAGAGACCCAGTACTTC
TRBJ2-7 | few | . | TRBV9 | CASSVDPSASYEQYF | TGTGCCAGCAGCGTAGATCCCTCGGCAAGCTACGAGCAGTACTTC
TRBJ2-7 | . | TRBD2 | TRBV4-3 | CASSRGLAGDYEQYF | TGCGCCAGCAGCCGCGGACTAGCGGGGGACTACGAGCAGTACTTC
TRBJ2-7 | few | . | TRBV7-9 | CASSLHHGVDEQYF | TGTGCCAGCAGCTTACATCACGGAGTCGACGAGCAGTACTTC
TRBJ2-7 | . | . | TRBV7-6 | CASSFGHGGTYEQYF | TGTGCCAGCAGCTTCGGACATGGGGGCACCTACGAGCAGTACTTC
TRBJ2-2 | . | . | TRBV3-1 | CASSQKLASTGELFF | TGTGCCAGCAGCCAAAAGCTAGCGAGCACCGGGGAGCTGTTTTTT
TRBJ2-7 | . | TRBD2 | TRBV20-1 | CSASSSGYEQYF | TGCAGTGCTAGCTCTAGCGGCTACGAGCAGTACTTC
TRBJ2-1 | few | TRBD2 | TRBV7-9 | CASSSTLAGLRAEQFF | TGTGCCAGCAGCTCCACCTTAGCGGGACTACGGGCTGAGCAGTTCTTC
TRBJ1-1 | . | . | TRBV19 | CASSMSTEAFF | TGTGCCAGTAGTATGTCGACTGAAGCTTTCTTT
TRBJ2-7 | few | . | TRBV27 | CASSYPDGGDKTYEQYF | TGTGCCAGCAGTTATCCCGATGGGGGGGACAAGACCTACGAGCAGTACTTC
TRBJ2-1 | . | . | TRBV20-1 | CSARDRQGNPNEQFF | TGCAGTGCTAGAGATAGGCAGGGGAATCCCAATGAGCAGTTCTTC
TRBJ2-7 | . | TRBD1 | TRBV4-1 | CASRRAGTGFREQYF | TGCGCCAGCAGGCGGGCCGGGACAGGGTTCCGCGAGCAGTACTTC
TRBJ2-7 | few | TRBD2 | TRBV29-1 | CSVGGGGRLGEQYF | TGCAGCGTTGGTGGAGGCGGGAGACTGGGCGAGCAGTACTTC
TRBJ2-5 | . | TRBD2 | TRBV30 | CAWSETSGSETQYF | TGTGCCTGGAGTGAGACTAGCGGGAGCGAGACCCAGTACTTC
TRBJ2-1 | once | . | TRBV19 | CASSIAGSSYNEQFF | TGTGCCAGTAGTATAGCGGGCAGCTCCTACAATGAGCAGTTCTTC
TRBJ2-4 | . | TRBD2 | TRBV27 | CASSRLAGGVKAKNIQYF | TGTGCCAGCAGTCGACTAGCGGGGGGGGTTAAAGCCAAAAACATTCAGTACTTC
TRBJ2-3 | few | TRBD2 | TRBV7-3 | CASSLTPRAGGPGAGTDTQYF | TGTGCCAGCAGCTTAACCCCCCGGGCGGGGGGGCCCGGTGCTGGCACAGATACGCAGTATTTT
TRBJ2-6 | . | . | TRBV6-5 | CASSYESYMTGANVLTF | TGTGCCAGCAGTTACGAGTCGTACATGACTGGGGCCAACGTCCTGACTTTC
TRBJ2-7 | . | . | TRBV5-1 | CASSLEGGYYEQYF | TGCGCCAGCAGCTTGGAGGGGGGTTACTACGAGCAGTACTTC
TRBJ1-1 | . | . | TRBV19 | CASRRGVSNTEAFF | TGTGCCAGTAGACGGGGCGTCTCGAACACTGAAGCTTTCTTT
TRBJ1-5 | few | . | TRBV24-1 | CATSDSTRAPSNQPQHF | TGTGCCACCAGTGATTCGACACGCGCTCCGAGCAATCAGCCCCAGCATTTT
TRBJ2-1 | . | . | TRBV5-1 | CASSLGADDEQFF | TGCGCCAGCAGCTTGGGCGCCGACGATGAGCAGTTCTTC
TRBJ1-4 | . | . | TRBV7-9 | CASSSPGLQKLFF | TGTGCCAGCAGCTCGCCGGGACTGCAAAAACTGTTTTTT
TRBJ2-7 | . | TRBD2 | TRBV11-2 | CASTGGLAGAGEQYF | TGTGCCAGCACCGGGGGACTAGCGGGAGCCGGAGAGCAGTACTTC